What follows are 28 T cell receptor beta chains derived from one specimen sequenced in a study of immune heterogeneity within non-small cell lung tumors. Multiplex PCR was performed with 32 V and 13 J primers, and it amplified TCR beta CDR3. MiXCR, run by TCRdb on the multiplex PCR reads, gives a single entry per CDR3 protein. The repertoire holds about 10,000 distinct CDR3 sequences, with less than 20% as singletons. Bulk tumor genomic DNA constituted the template, at around 600 ng per sample. The authors collected several far-apart biopsies from each primary tumor during surgery. Untreated, newly diagnosed non-small cell lung cancer patients underwent curative surgery. Source material: lung tumor tissue. These receptors were taken from a man aged 35 to 55 with non-small cell lung cancer.

This clonotype was counted at least ten times. The chain links TRBV14 to TRBJ2-7; no clear D gene. The CDR3 has 15 amino acids. V lost 1 base, J lost 3 bases, and 13 bases lay in between. The V gene's germline CDR1 is SGHDN and CDR2 FVKESK. CDR3 DNA: TGTGCCAGCAGCCAAGGCTCAGTACTTTACTACGAGCAGTACTTC. The encoded protein is CASSQGSVLYYEQYF.

This clonotype is medium-sized. V is TRBV28 and J is TRBJ2-1, with D perhaps TRBD1 (6 bases). CDR3 size: 15 residues. V gave up 2 bases and J gave up 3 bases, with 11 bases separating them. Germline CDR1 reads MDHEN; CDR2 reads SYDVKM. The CDR3 region is CASSLRGIHYNEQFF. As DNA, the CDR3 is TGTGCCAGCAGTTTAAGGGGGATCCACTACAATGAGCAGTTCTTC.

This clonotype is classed as medium-sized. The chain carries TRBV20-1 and TRBJ1-6; no definite D call. V lost 3 bases and J 11 bases, leaving 11 bases between the germline ends. This CDR3 contains 12 residues. From germline, CDR1 is DFQATT and CDR2 SNEGSKA (reference sequence). For the CDR3, the DNA is TGCAGTGCTAGGGTGGGATGGACACCCCTCCACTTT. It yields the protein CSARVGWTPLHF.

This clonotype has ten or more counts. The chain carries TRBV20-1 and TRBJ2-3; D unclear. Trimming cost V 0 bases and J 5 bases, with 18 bases left between them. This CDR3 is built from 16 residues. Germline CDR1 reads DFQATT; CDR2 reads SNEGSKA (reference sequence). The CDR3 nucleotides read TGCAGTGCTAGAGATCCGGCGGCCTTAGGGTTAGATACGCAGTATTTT. It specifies CSARDPAALGLDTQYF.

The chain is built from TRBV5-6 and TRBJ2-7; 11 nucleotides line up with TRBD2. Germline CDR1 and CDR2: SGHDT and YYEEEE. After removal of 3 bases from V and 3 bases from J, the junction contained 14 bases not matched to a gene. The CDR3 covers 18 residues. The CDR3 sequence is CASSSRLAGKFMSYEQYF. DNA of the CDR3: TGTGCCAGCAGCTCTAGACTAGCGGGAAAGTTTATGAGCTACGAGCAGTACTTC.

J is TRBJ2-3 and V is TRBV5-5; D is possibly TRBD1 (5 bases). Germline CDR1 reads SGHKS; CDR2 reads YYEKEE (reference sequence). CDR3 length: 14 residues. V gave up 4 bases and J gave up 1 base, with 10 bases separating them. The CDR3 loop reads CASSTGRGTDTQYF. The CDR3 bases are TGTGCCAGCAGCACCGGCAGGGGCACAGATACGCAGTATTTT.

This clonotype was counted a few times. A much larger clone differs from this one at a single base, so this may be a read error. J is TRBJ1-6 and V is TRBV10-3; D remains unclear. Germline-derived CDR1 and CDR2 are ENHRY and SYGVKD. The CDR3 has 15 residues. CDR3 bases: TGTACCATCAGTGAACGGGAGGGCGGCAATTCACCCCTCCACTTT. Protein sequence: CTISEREGGNSPLHF.

This clonotype came up many times. The V and J genes are TRBV27 and TRBJ2-1; weak D call: TRBD2 (6 bases). Between the trimmed V and J ends, which lost 2 bases and 9 bases, there was a span of 14 bases. This CDR3 comprises 14 residues. Germline V gene lookup returns CDR1 MNHEY and CDR2 SMNVEV (reference sequence). CDR3 in DNA: TGTGCCAGCAGTTTAGCAGGAGCGGGTGGTGAGCAGTTCTTC. Translated, it gives CASSLAGAGGEQFF.

This clonotype qualifies as large (0.1 to 1%). The chain combines TRBV16 with TRBJ1-2; 7 bases fit TRBD1. The CDR3 runs to 14 residues. The V segment lost 4 bases and the J segment 4 bases; nucleotides outside the gene matches: 6. Germline CDR1 and CDR2: KGHSY and FQNENV. The CDR3 region has the DNA TGTGCCAGCAGCCTCTCGACAGGGACCTATGGCTACACCTTC. Residues: CASSLSTGTYGYTF.

This clonotype came up a few times. The conserved phenylalanine or tryptophan is not found at the CDR3 terminus, so this likely reflects a read error. The DNA is omitted, as the CDR3 cannot be located on it reliably, and the CDR3 follows TCRdb's listing. The gene calls are TRBV30 and TRBJ2-3; the DNA was not used to check the table's D call, TRBD1. The CDR3 numbers 15 amino acids, ends counted. The germline V gene encodes CDR1 GTSNPN and CDR2 SVGIG (reference sequence). The CDR3 here is CAWEGGLANEQYFGP.

The sample holds one count of this clonotype. A junction boundary mismatches the germline segment, possibly from a read error. The V call is TRBV20-1, the J call TRBJ2-5; D is perhaps TRBD1 or TRBD2 (5 bases each). The germline V gene encodes CDR1 DFQATT and CDR2 SNEGSKA (reference sequence). The CDR3 runs to 12 residues. This chain's CDR3 is CSALDSWETQHF. DNA of the CDR3: TGCAGTGCCCTAGACAGTTGGGAGACCCAGCACTTC.

This clonotype was seen repeatedly, ten times or more. J is TRBJ2-3 and V is TRBV11-2, with D unresolved. V gave up 2 bases and J gave up 1 base, with 10 bases separating them. The CDR3 loop spans 15 amino acids. CDR1 and CDR2 from the germline V gene are SGHAT and FQNNGV. This chain's CDR3 is CASSLFPGRTDTQYF. The CDR3 DNA reads TGTGCCAGCAGCTTATTTCCGGGTCGCACAGATACGCAGTATTTT.

This clonotype is categorized as medium-sized. The genes are TRBV20-1 and TRBJ2-1, with TRBD1 identical over 10 bases. Germline loops: CDR1 DFQATT, CDR2 SNEGSKA (reference sequence). The CDR3 covers 17 residues. With V trimmed by 2 bases and J by 3 bases, 10 bases remained unmatched. CDR3 residues: CSARIPRQGAGYNEQFF. Here the CDR3 DNA reads TGCAGTGCTAGAATCCCCCGACAGGGGGCTGGCTACAATGAGCAGTTCTTC.

This clonotype has at least ten counts. V is TRBV6-2 or TRBV6-3 and J is TRBJ2-1, with TRBD2 matching 12 bases. The CDR3 spans 16 residues. In germline, CDR1 is MNHEY, CDR2 SVGEGT. J was trimmed by 8 bases and V by 6 bases; bases with no gene match: 11. In DNA, the CDR3 is TGTGCCAGCAGCCTGCTAGCGGGAGGGCCAGTTGATGAGCAGTTCTTC. Its translation: CASSLLAGGPVDEQFF.

The table lists this clonotype with a few counts. A single base separates this from a much larger clone, so it may be a read error. As DNA, the CDR3 is TGTGCCAGCAGTTTTGGGACAGGGGGCATAAAGACCCAGTACTTC. This sequence encodes CASSFGTGGIKTQYF. The chain links TRBV28 to TRBJ2-5; TRBD1 matches 12 bases. The CDR3 contains 15 residues. The ends lost 3 bases at V and 6 bases at J; junction bases unmatched: 5. CDR1 MDHEN and CDR2 SYDVKM come from the germline V gene.

V gene TRBV20-1 combines with J gene TRBJ2-3; maybe TRBD2 (6 bases). This CDR3 spans 15 amino acids. Per germline, CDR1 DFQATT and CDR2 SNEGSKA (reference sequence). Trimming took off 0 bases at V and 5 bases at J, with 15 bases between the two ends. CDR3 sequence: CSARDPSGYGDTQYF. For the CDR3, the DNA is TGCAGTGCTAGAGACCCGAGCGGGTACGGAGATACGCAGTATTTT.

In its sample, this clonotype is medium-sized. The chain is built from TRBV12-3 or TRBV12-4 and TRBJ1-4; D is ambiguous. CDR3 length: 17 amino acids. With 5 bases removed from V and 4 bases from J, the gap between germline ends came to 20 bases. The CDR3 sequence: CASSLLFIRRGNEKLFF. The CDR3 DNA follows: TGTGCCAGCAGTCTCCTCTTTATCCGGCGGGGTAATGAAAAACTGTTTTTT.

The table lists this clonotype with many counts. The chain carries TRBV7-3 and TRBJ1-6, with 7 positions matching TRBD1. V dropped 6 bases and J dropped 10; count of bases not matched to a gene: 9. The germline V gene encodes CDR1 SGHTA and CDR2 FQGTGA. The CDR3 is 14 residues long. The CDR3 loop reads CASRTGTVGSPLHF. CDR3 in DNA: TGTGCCAGCAGAACCGGGACAGTTGGCTCACCCCTCCACTTT.

This clonotype was counted ten times or more. V gene TRBV7-6 combines with J gene TRBJ1-1; TRBD1 agrees at 8 bases. This CDR3 region has 13 residues. J gave up 10 bases and V 1 base, and 5 bases lay outside the gene matches. CDR1 and CDR2 (germline): SGHVS, FNYEAQ. The DNA of the CDR3 is TGTGCCAGCAGCTTAGGTGGACAGGGAGGAGCTTTCTTT. Protein sequence: CASSLGGQGGAFF.

V usage is TRBV28 and J usage is TRBJ2-7, with D possibly being TRBD2 (5 bases). CDR3 size: 15 residues. The germline V and J ends were trimmed by 5 bases and 1 base, with 15 bases remaining between them. Per the germline V gene, CDR1 is MDHEN and CDR2 is SYDVKM. The CDR3 spells CASSPGLSFSYEQYF. The DNA for the CDR3 is TGTGCCAGCAGTCCAGGACTGAGCTTTTCCTACGAGCAGTACTTC.

This clonotype is labeled as medium-sized. The rearrangement uses TRBV5-1 and TRBJ2-1, with D possibly matching TRBD2 (6 bases). CDR3 length equals 16 residues. Trimming left V 0 bases short and J 6 bases short, with 16 bases between. Germline-derived CDR1 and CDR2 are SGHRS and YFSETQ. The CDR3 DNA sequence: TGCGCCAGCAGCTTGGTTCGGGACTCCTCCCCCAATGAGCAGTTCTTC. Its protein product is CASSLVRDSSPNEQFF.

This clonotype is classed as medium-sized. The chain links TRBV27 to TRBJ2-6; no clear D gene. CDR3 length: 14 amino acids. Deletions cut 2 bases from V and 4 bases from J, with 6 bases between. Germline CDR1 reads MNHEY; CDR2 reads SMNVEV (reference sequence). The CDR3 protein is CASSLARGANVLTF. As DNA, the CDR3 is TGTGCCAGCAGTTTAGCGCGAGGGGCCAACGTCCTGACTTTC.

This clonotype is classed as medium-sized. The gene calls are TRBV28 and TRBJ2-7, with 8 bases identical to TRBD2. This CDR3 has 16 amino acids. Germline CDR1 and CDR2: MDHEN and SYDVKM. The J segment lost 0 bases and the V segment lost 6 bases, leaving 10 bases of the junction unmatched. CDR3 residues: CASSRVGGGSSYEQYF. The CDR3 region has the DNA TGTGCCAGCAGCCGGGTCGGCGGGGGGAGCTCCTACGAGCAGTACTTC.

This clonotype was observed many times. CDR3 bases: TGTGCCAGCAGCCAGGCGGAGGGATATAATCAGCCCCAGCATTTT. Its protein product is CASSQAEGYNQPQHF. The gene calls are TRBV4-2 and TRBJ1-5; the D is unclear. CDR1 is LGHNA and CDR2 is YNFKEQ in the germline V gene. The CDR3 loop spans 15 amino acids. V dropped 3 bases and J dropped 4 bases, with 13 bases sitting between them.

This clonotype was counted only a few times. The chain is built from TRBV5-1 and TRBJ2-3; 12 bases match TRBD2. The CDR3 covers 18 residues. The junction had 7 bases not matched to a gene; V was cut back by 1 base and J by 1 base. CDR1 is SGHRS and CDR2 is YFSETQ in the germline V gene. The CDR3 coding sequence is TGCGCCAGCAGCTTGACGGCTAGCGGGGGGGTAGGCACAGATACGCAGTATTTT. Protein sequence: CASSLTASGGVGTDTQYF.

This clonotype was seen ten or more times. This could be a read error, since a much larger clone is one nucleotide away. The chain links TRBV25-1 to TRBJ2-6; D uncertain. CDR1 MGHDK and CDR2 SYGVNS come from the germline V gene. The V end was cut by 6 bases, the J end by 1 base, with 4 bases between. The CDR3 consists of 13 residues. The CDR3 is CASRNSGANVLTF. CDR3 nucleotide sequence: TGTGCCAGCAGGAATTCTGGGGCCAACGTCCTGACTTTC.

Sample share makes this clonotype medium-sized. The rearrangement joins TRBV2 to TRBJ2-5; 11 nucleotides match TRBD2. V trimming: 6 bases; J trimming: 1 base; junction bases outside the gene matches: 13. The CDR3 totals 18 residues. CDR1 SNHLY and CDR2 FYNNEI come from the germline V gene. DNA of the CDR3: TGTGCCAGCAGCGAAAGTAATCCGGGACTAGCGGTCCAAGAGACCCAGTACTTC. As protein: CASSESNPGLAVQETQYF.

By frequency in the sample, this clonotype is medium-sized (0.01 to 0.1%). The rearrangement links TRBV19 to TRBJ2-7; 9 bases agree with TRBD1. CDR3 size: 15 residues. Losses at the gene ends were 5 bases for V and 2 bases for J; bases not matched to a gene: 7. CDR1 LNHDA and CDR2 SQIVND come from the germline V gene (reference sequence). CDR3 loop: CASSGAGTGTYEQYF. Written as DNA, the CDR3 is TGTGCCAGTAGTGGAGCCGGGACAGGGACCTACGAGCAGTACTTC.